This T cell receptor (beta chain) appears in the sequencing data of a study of blood T cell repertoires in COVID-19. On the study more broadly: Sites across the United States, Italy and Spain contributed samples from acute and convalescent COVID-19. PBMCs, B-cell-depleted T cells, or T cells were the source of the cDNA or gDNA that made up the material.

The germline gives CDR1 LNHNV, CDR2 YYDKDF (reference sequence). CDR3 length equals 17 residues. Trimming removed 1 base from V and 7 bases from J; junction bases left unmatched: 8. In the source study's methods: Scientists estimated how many nucleated cells there were by amplifying reference gene primers. Only in-frame clones appear in the TCRdb table, and some are missing; sequencing was by immunoSEQ multiplex PCR. V, J and clone size were drawn from that table, and D and trimming were deduced from the DNA. Of approximately 130,000 clones in the sample, more than 75% were seen once. This chain links TRBV15 with TRBJ2-5, with 14 nucleotides matching TRBD2. This clonotype was obtained from a woman aged 45-59 years who had recovered from COVID-19. The sequencing sample was made of peripheral blood. CDR3 in DNA: TGTGCCACCAGCAGAGGGACTAGCGGGGGGTTCGGAGGGACCCAGTACTTC. It is translated as CATSRGTSGGFGGTQYF.